This TCR beta chain comes out of a study of T cells in Graves' hyperthyroidism and ophthalmopathy. Study-wide points: The model foresaw ophthalmopathy a median approximately 6.1 months prior to onset.

A patient was excluded if there was uncontrolled infection, other autoimmune disease, pregnancy or lactation. Fresh peripheral blood, around 11 ml of it, supplied the PBMCs. Template material for amplifying TCR beta CDR3 regions consisted of RNA transcripts. First-round RT-PCR targeting the TCR CDR3 was performed with the HTBI primer set. MiXCR was run by TCRdb on the multiplex PCR reads, yielding one entry per CDR3 protein. The table includes 500,000 or so distinct CDR3 sequences, roughly 17% detected once. Turning to this clonotype: Its antigen is currently unknown.

The sample consisted of blood. The sequence came from a woman younger than 30 with Graves' ophthalmopathy.

The CDR3 nucleotides read TGTGCCAGCAGTACCATGGACAGGGCCTATAATTCACCCCTCCACTTT. This sequence encodes CASSTMDRAYNSPLHF. The chain joins TRBV5-4 to TRBJ1-6, with 8 bases matching TRBD1. Germline CDR1 SGHNT, CDR2 YYREEE (reference sequence). V dropped 5 bases and J dropped 2; count of bases not matched to a gene: 6. This CDR3 has 16 amino acids.